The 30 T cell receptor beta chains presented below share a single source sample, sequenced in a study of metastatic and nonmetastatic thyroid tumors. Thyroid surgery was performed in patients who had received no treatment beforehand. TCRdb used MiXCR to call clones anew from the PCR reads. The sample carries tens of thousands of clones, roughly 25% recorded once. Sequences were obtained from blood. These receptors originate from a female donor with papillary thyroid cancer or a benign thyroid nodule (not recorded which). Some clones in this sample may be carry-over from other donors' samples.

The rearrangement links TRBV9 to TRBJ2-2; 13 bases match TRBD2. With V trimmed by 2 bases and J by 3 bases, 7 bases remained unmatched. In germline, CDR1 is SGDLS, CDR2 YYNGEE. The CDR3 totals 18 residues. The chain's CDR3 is CASSVTLAGGPDTGELFF. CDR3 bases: TGTGCCAGCAGCGTGACACTAGCGGGAGGGCCTGACACCGGGGAGCTGTTTTTT.

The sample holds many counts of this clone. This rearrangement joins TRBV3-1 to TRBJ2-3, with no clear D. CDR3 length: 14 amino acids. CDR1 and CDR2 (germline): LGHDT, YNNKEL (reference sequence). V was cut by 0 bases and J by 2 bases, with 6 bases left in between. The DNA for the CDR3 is TGTGCCAGCAGCCAAGACTCTCCCACAGATACGCAGTATTTT. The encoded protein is CASSQDSPTDTQYF.

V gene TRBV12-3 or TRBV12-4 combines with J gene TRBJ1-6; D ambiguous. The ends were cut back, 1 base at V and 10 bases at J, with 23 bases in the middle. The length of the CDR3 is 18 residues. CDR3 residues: CASSLVRSSSDVQSPLHF. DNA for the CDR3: TGTGCCAGCAGTTTAGTCCGGTCCTCGTCGGACGTTCAATCACCCCTCCACTTT.

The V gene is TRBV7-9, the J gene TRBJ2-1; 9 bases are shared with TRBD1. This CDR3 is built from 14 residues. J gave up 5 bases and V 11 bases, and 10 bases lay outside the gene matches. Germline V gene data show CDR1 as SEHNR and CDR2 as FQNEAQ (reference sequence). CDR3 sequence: CAGTGTGHDNEQFF. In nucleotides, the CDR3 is TGTGCCGGGACCGGGACAGGGCATGACAATGAGCAGTTCTTC. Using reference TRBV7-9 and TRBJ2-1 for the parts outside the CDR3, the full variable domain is DTGVSQNPRHKITKRGQNVTFRCDPISEHNRLYWYRQTLGQGPEFLTYFQNEAQLEKSRLLSDRFSAERPKGSFSTLEIQRTEQGDSAMYLCAGTGTGHDNEQFFGPGTRLTVL.

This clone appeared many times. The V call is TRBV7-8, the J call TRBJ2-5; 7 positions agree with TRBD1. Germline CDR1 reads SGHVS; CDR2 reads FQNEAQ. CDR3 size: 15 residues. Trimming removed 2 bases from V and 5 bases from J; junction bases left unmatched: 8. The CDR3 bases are TGTGCCAGCAGCTTAAGGCAGGGGGTTTTCGAGACCCAGTACTTC. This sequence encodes CASSLRQGVFETQYF.

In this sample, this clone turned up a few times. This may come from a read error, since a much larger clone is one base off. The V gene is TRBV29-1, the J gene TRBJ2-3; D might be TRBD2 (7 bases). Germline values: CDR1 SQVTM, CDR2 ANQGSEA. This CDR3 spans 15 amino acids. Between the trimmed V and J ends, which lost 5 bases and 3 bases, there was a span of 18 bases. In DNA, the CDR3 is TGCAGCGTTACGGGGGGCTGGATATCAACAGATACGCAGTATTTT. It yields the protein CSVTGGWISTDTQYF.

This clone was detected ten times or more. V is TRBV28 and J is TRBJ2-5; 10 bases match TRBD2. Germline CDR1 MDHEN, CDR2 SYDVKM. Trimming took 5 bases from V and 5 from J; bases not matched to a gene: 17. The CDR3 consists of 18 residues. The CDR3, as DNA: TGTGCCAGCAGTCTCCTGGGGAGCGGGGGGGTTAGTAGTGAGACCCAGTACTTC. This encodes CASSLLGSGGVSSETQYF.

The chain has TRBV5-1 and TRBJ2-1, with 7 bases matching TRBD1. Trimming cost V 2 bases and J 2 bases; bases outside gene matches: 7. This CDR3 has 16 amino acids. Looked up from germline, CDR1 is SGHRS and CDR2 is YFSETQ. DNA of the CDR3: TGCGCCAGCAGCTTAGGCCCCAGGGGGACCTACAATGAGCAGTTCTTC. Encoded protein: CASSLGPRGTYNEQFF.

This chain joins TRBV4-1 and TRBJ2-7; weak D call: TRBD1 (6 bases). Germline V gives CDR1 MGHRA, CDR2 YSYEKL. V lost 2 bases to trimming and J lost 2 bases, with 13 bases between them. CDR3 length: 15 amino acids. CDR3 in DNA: TGCGCCAGCAGCCAAAGGATACAGGGTGCCTACGAGCAGTACTTC. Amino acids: CASSQRIQGAYEQYF.

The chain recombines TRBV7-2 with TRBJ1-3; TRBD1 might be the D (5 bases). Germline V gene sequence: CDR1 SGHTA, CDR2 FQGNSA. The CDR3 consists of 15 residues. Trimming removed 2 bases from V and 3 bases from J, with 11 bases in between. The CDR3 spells CASSLRGYYGNTIYF. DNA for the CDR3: TGTGCCAGCAGCTTAAGGGGTTACTATGGAAACACCATATATTTT.

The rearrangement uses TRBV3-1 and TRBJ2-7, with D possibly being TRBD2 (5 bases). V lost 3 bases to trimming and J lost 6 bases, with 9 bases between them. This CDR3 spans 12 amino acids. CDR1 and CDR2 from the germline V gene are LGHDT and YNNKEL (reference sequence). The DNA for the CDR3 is TGTGCCAGCAGCCACGGACTTGGCGAGCAGTACTTC. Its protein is CASSHGLGEQYF.

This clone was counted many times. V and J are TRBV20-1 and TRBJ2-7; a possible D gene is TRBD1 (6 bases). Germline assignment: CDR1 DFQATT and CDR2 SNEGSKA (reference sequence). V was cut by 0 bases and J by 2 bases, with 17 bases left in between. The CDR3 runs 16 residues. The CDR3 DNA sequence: TGCAGTGCTAGAGATCAAACGTTGGGACAAACCTACGAGCAGTACTTC. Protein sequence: CSARDQTLGQTYEQYF.

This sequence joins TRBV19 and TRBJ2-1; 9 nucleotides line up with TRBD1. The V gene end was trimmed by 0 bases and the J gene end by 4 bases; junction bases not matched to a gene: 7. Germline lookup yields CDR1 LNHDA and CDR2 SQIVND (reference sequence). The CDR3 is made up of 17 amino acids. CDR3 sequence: CASSIDAGTGWYNEQFF. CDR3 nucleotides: TGTGCCAGTAGTATAGATGCCGGGACAGGGTGGTACAATGAGCAGTTCTTC.

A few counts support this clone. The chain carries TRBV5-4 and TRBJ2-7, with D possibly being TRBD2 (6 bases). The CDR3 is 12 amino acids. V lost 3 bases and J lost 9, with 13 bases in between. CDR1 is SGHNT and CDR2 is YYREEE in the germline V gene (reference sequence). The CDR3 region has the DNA TGTGCCAGCAGCTCGGGGGTCTTGGGGCAGTACTTC. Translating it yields CASSSGVLGQYF.

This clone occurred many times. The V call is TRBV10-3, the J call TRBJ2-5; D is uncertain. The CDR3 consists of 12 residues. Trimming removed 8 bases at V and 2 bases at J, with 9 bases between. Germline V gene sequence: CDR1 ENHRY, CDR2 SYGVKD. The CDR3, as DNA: TGTGCCATCGCGGCAGAACAAGAGACCCAGTACTTC. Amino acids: CAIAAEQETQYF.

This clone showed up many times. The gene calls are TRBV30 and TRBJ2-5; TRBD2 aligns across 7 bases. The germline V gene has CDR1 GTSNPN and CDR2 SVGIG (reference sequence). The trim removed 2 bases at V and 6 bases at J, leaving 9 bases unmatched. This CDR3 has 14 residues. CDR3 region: CAWSPGGGRQTQYF. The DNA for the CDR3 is TGTGCCTGGAGTCCTGGGGGGGGTAGACAGACCCAGTACTTC.

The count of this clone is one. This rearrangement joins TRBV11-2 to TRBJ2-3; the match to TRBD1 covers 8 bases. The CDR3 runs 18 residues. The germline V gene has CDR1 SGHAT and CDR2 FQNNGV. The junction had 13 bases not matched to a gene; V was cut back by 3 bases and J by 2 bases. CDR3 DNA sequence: TGTGCCAGCAGCTTGGTCTTTGTCAGGACAGGGAACACAGATACGCAGTATTTT. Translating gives CASSLVFVRTGNTDTQYF.

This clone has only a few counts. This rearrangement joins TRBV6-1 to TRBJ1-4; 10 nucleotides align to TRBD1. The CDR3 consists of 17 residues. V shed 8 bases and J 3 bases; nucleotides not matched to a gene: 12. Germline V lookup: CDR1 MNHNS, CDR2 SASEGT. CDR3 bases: TGTGCCAGCTCGCGGACAGGGGGTGTAGCAGCTAATGAAAAACTGTTTTTT. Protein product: CASSRTGGVAANEKLFF.

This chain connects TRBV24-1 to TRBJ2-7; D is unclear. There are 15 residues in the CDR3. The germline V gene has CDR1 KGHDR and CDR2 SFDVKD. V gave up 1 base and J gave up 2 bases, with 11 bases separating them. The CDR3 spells CATSDFKDGTYEQYF. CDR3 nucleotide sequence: TGTGCCACCAGTGATTTTAAGGACGGAACCTACGAGCAGTACTTC.

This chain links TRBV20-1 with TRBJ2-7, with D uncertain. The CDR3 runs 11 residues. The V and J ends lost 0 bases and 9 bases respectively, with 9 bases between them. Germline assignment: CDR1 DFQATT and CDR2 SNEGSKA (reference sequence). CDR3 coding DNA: TGCAGTGCTAGAGATTTCCACGCGCAGTACTTC. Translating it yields CSARDFHAQYF.

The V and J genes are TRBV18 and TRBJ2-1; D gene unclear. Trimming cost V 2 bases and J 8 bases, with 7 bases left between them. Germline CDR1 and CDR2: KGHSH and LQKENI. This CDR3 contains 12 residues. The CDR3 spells CASSPGVDEQFF. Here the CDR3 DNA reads TGTGCCAGCTCACCAGGTGTCGATGAGCAGTTCTTC.

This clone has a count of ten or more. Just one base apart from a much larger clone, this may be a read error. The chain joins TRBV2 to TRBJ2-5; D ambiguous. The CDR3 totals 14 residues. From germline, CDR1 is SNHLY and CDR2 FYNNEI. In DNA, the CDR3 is TGTGCCAGCAGTGAAGCGTGGCAGCAAGAGGCCCAGTACTTC. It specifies CASSEAWQQEAQYF.

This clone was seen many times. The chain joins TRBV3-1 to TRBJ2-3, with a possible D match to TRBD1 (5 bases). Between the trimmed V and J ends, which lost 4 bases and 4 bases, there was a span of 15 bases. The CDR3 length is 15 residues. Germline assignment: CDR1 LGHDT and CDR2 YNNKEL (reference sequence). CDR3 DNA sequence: TGTGCCAGCAGCCCCCAGGCTAGGGGCGCAGATACGCAGTATTTT. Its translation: CASSPQARGADTQYF.

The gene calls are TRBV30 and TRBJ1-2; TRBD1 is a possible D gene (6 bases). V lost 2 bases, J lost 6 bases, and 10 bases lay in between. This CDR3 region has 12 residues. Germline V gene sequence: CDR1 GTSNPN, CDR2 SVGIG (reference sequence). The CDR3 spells CAWSRQEDGYTF. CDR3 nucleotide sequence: TGTGCCTGGAGTCGACAGGAGGATGGCTACACCTTC.

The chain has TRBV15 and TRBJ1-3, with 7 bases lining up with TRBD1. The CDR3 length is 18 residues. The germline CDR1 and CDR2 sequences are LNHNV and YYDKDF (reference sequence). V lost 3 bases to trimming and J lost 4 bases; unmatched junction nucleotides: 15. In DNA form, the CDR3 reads TGTGCCACCAGCAGGGGGGGGGACAGCGGCTTAAGAGGAAACACCATATATTTT. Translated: CATSRGGDSGLRGNTIYF.

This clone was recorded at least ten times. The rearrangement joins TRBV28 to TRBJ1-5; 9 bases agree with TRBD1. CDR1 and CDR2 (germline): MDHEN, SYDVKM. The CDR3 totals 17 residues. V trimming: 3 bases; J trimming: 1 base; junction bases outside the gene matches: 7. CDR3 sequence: CASSFPGQGRSNQPQHF. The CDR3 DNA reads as TGTGCCAGCAGTTTCCCGGGACAGGGTCGGAGCAATCAGCCCCAGCATTTT.

CDR3 sequence: CASSLGLPSTGQPQHF. In DNA, the CDR3 is TGTGCCAGCAGTTTAGGACTCCCTAGCACGGGTCAGCCCCAGCATTTT. V and J are TRBV12-3 or TRBV12-4 and TRBJ1-5; D unclear. CDR3 length: 16 residues. V was pared by 1 base and J by 6 bases, with 16 bases between.

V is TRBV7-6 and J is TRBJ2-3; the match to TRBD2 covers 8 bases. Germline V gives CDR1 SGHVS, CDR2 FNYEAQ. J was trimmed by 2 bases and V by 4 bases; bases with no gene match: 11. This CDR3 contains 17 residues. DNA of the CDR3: TGTGCCAGCAGCTCCCTGGGAGCGGGAGAGGTCACAGATACGCAGTATTTT. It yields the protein CASSSLGAGEVTDTQYF.

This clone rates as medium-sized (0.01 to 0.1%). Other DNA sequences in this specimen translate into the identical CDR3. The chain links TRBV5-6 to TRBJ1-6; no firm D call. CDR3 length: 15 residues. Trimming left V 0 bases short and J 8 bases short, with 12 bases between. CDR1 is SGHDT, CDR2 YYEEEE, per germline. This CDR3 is CASSLERQSYSPLHF. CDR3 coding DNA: TGTGCCAGCAGCTTGGAAAGGCAGTCTTATTCACCCCTCCACTTT.

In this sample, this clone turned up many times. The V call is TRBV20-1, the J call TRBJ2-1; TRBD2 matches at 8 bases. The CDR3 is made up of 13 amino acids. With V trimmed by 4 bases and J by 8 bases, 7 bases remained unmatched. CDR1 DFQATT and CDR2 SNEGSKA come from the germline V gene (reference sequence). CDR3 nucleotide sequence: TGCAGTGCTACCAGCGGGAGAAGGGATGAGCAGTTCTTC. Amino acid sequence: CSATSGRRDEQFF.